The 16 T cell receptor beta chains in this list originate from one sample, sequenced in a study of cytotoxic CD8 clonotypes in ibrutinib-treated CLL. The assay was immunoSEQ multiplex PCR, and TCRdb's table has in-frame clones only and misses some. The data show under 200,000 clones, with approximately 80% seen just once and about 4.6% held by the top ten. The specimen comprised PBMCs, sampled after 24 months of ibrutinib treatment. These receptors were collected from a human donor with chronic lymphocytic leukemia.

The V call is TRBV28, the J call TRBJ1-2; TRBD1 might be the D (6 bases). The CDR3 is 16 amino acids. Germline CDR1 reads MDHEN; CDR2 reads SYDVKM. V was shortened by 5 bases and J by 0 bases, with 16 bases between the two germline ends. The CDR3 protein is CASSGGSRGANYGYTF. For the CDR3, the DNA is TGTGCCAGCAGTGGAGGAAGCAGGGGAGCTAACTATGGCTACACCTTC.

This rearrangement joins TRBV5-1 to TRBJ1-1; D might be TRBD1 (6 bases). The V and J ends lost 2 bases and 4 bases respectively, with 12 bases between them. CDR1 and CDR2 (germline): SGHRS, YFSETQ. The CDR3 spans 14 residues. The CDR3 DNA follows: TGCGCCAGCAGCTTAGGGGGGGCGGTCACTGAAGCTTTCTTT. The encoded protein is CASSLGGAVTEAFF. Based on the CDR3 plus reference TRBV5-1 and TRBJ1-1, the full variable domain is KAGVTQTPRYLIKTRGQQVTLSCSPISGHRSVSWYQQTPGQGLQFLFEYFSETQRNKGNFPGRFSGRQFSNSRSEMNVSTLELGDSALYLCASSLGGAVTEAFFGQGTRLTVV.

CDR3 loop: CASSASTGTGVKGNSPLHF. The DNA of the CDR3 is TGTGCCAGCAGCGCTAGTACCGGGACAGGGGTAAAAGGTAATTCACCCCTCCACTTT. The rearrangement uses TRBV9 and TRBJ1-6; 10 bases line up with TRBD1. There are 19 residues in the CDR3. Trimming at V came to 3 bases and at J to 6 bases, leaving 15 bases not matched to a gene. Per the germline V gene, CDR1 is SGDLS and CDR2 is YYNGEE. Full variable domain (outside the CDR3, taken from reference TRBV9 and TRBJ1-6): DSGVTQTPKHLITATGQRVTLRCSPRSGDLSVYWYQQSLDQGLQFLIQYYNGEERAKGNILERFSAQQFPDLHSELNLSSLELGDSALYFCASSASTGTGVKGNSPLHFGNGTRLTVT.

This chain links TRBV7-2 with TRBJ1-4; a possible D gene is TRBD1 (6 bases). V was trimmed by 3 bases and J by 5 bases, leaving 10 bases between them. Germline CDR1 reads SGHTA; CDR2 reads FQGNSA. The CDR3 extends over 14 amino acids. The CDR3 region has the DNA TGTGCCAGCAGCTTTGGGGGCGGGAATGAAAAACTGTTTTTT. This encodes CASSFGGGNEKLFF.

The chain is built from TRBV15 and TRBJ1-5; tentative D call: TRBD1 (5 bases). This CDR3 is built from 14 residues. Germline assignment: CDR1 LNHNV and CDR2 YYDKDF (reference sequence). Trimming stripped 5 bases from V and 2 bases from J, with 10 bases between. The CDR3 here is CATSGGRRNQPQHF. For the CDR3, the DNA is TGTGCCACCAGCGGGGGACGTCGCAATCAGCCCCAGCATTTT.

Only a few counts were recorded for this clone. V and J are TRBV6-5 and TRBJ1-5, with D hard to call. Germline CDR1 and CDR2: MNHEY and SVGAGI. The CDR3 sequence is 13 residues long. The V end was cut by 8 bases, the J end by 2 bases, with 10 bases between. This chain's CDR3 is CASRSEGNQPQHF. The CDR3 DNA reads TGTGCCAGCCGCAGCGAGGGCAATCAGCCCCAGCATTTT.

The chain carries TRBV6-4 and TRBJ2-1; 8 bases align to TRBD2. Per germline, CDR1 MRHNA and CDR2 SNTAGT. The CDR3 loop spans 15 amino acids. V shed 3 bases and J 10 bases; nucleotides not matched to a gene: 11. Here the CDR3 DNA reads TGTGCCAGCAGTGAGGGGACTAGGAGGTGGTCGGAGCAGTTCTTC. It encodes CASSEGTRRWSEQFF.

J is TRBJ2-3 and V is TRBV18; D remains unclear. Germline values: CDR1 KGHSH, CDR2 LQKENI. The length of the CDR3 is 14 residues. V lost 2 bases, J lost 2 bases, and 8 bases lay in between. CDR3 loop: CASSPIRITDTQYF. The CDR3 nucleotides are TGTGCCAGCTCACCAATCCGGATCACAGATACGCAGTATTTT.

This sequence joins TRBV6-4 and TRBJ1-2, with 8 bases identical to TRBD1. Germline V gives CDR1 MRHNA, CDR2 SNTAGT. Germline trimming cut 7 bases from V and 4 bases from J; bases unmatched to any gene: 5. CDR3 length: 13 residues. CDR3 in amino acids: CASIKDRAYGYTF. CDR3 DNA sequence: TGTGCCAGCATAAAGGACAGGGCCTATGGCTACACCTTC.

The genes are TRBV7-9 and TRBJ2-7; possibly TRBD2 for D (5 bases). CDR1 is SEHNR and CDR2 is FQNEAQ in the germline V gene (reference sequence). V lost 1 base to trimming and J lost 0 bases, with 13 bases between them. This CDR3 spans 16 amino acids. In nucleotides, the CDR3 is TGTGCCAGCAGCTTAGGTACGAGCGGTAGCTCCTACGAGCAGTACTTC. This encodes CASSLGTSGSSYEQYF.

This rearrangement joins TRBV6-6 to TRBJ1-5; perhaps TRBD1 as D (5 bases). The CDR3 loop spans 13 amino acids. CDR1 and CDR2 (germline): MNHNY, SVGAGI (reference sequence). V was shortened by 8 bases and J by 10 bases, with 18 bases between the two germline ends. The CDR3 region has the DNA TGTGCCAGCGGGGGAGACGTATCCAGCCCCCAGCATTTT. As protein: CASGGDVSSPQHF.

The V gene is TRBV12-5, the J gene TRBJ2-7; 7 nucleotides align to TRBD1. Trimming at V came to 2 bases and at J to 2 bases, leaving 12 bases not matched to a gene. This CDR3 has 17 amino acids. Germline CDR1 reads LGHNT; CDR2 reads FRNRAP. Here the CDR3 reads CASGLTPHTGVTYEQYF. The CDR3 bases are TGTGCTAGTGGTTTGACACCTCATACAGGGGTTACCTACGAGCAGTACTTC.

The rearrangement joins TRBV4-3 to TRBJ2-2, with D tentatively TRBD1 or TRBD2 (5 bases each). The CDR3 spans 14 residues. Trimming cost V 6 bases and J 4 bases, with 12 bases left between them. The germline V gene has CDR1 LGHNA and CDR2 YSLEER. CDR3 DNA sequence: TGCGCCAGCAGGTCGGGGCCGGTCACCGGGGAGCTGTTTTTT. Encoded protein: CASRSGPVTGELFF.

This clone was counted once. The chain employs TRBV11-2 and TRBJ1-1; D is perhaps TRBD1 (5 bases). V was pared by 6 bases and J by 7 bases, with 15 bases between. The germline V gene has CDR1 SGHAT and CDR2 FQNNGV. The CDR3 loop spans 13 amino acids. The CDR3 DNA sequence: TGTGCCAGCAGTTATGGGGGTCAGGGTGAAGCTTTCTTT. Its translation is CASSYGGQGEAFF.

The chain recombines TRBV19 with TRBJ2-4; D gene unclear. Trimming shortened V by 7 bases and J by 6 bases, and 19 bases separated the two germline ends. The CDR3 runs 15 residues. CDR1 is LNHDA, CDR2 SQIVND, per germline (reference sequence). The CDR3 nucleotides are TGTGCCAGTATAGATAGCAAGGGAAGGAGAAACATTCAGTACTTC. Its translation: CASIDSKGRRNIQYF.

This chain joins TRBV15 and TRBJ2-7; D call uncertain. Germline assignment: CDR1 LNHNV and CDR2 YYDKDF (reference sequence). The V end lost 0 bases, the J end lost 3 bases, and 15 bases lay between the germline ends. The CDR3 contains 16 residues. The CDR3 DNA follows: TGTGCCACCAGCAGAGAATTGAAGACCTCGGGCTACGAGCAGTACTTC. Protein sequence: CATSRELKTSGYEQYF. Variable domain in full (rest from reference TRBV15 and TRBJ2-7): DAMVIQNPRYQVTQFGKPVTLSCSQTLNHNVMYWYQQKSSQAPKLLFHYYDKDFNNEADTPDNFQSRRPNTSFCFLDIRSPGLGDTAMYLCATSRELKTSGYEQYFGPGTRLTVT.